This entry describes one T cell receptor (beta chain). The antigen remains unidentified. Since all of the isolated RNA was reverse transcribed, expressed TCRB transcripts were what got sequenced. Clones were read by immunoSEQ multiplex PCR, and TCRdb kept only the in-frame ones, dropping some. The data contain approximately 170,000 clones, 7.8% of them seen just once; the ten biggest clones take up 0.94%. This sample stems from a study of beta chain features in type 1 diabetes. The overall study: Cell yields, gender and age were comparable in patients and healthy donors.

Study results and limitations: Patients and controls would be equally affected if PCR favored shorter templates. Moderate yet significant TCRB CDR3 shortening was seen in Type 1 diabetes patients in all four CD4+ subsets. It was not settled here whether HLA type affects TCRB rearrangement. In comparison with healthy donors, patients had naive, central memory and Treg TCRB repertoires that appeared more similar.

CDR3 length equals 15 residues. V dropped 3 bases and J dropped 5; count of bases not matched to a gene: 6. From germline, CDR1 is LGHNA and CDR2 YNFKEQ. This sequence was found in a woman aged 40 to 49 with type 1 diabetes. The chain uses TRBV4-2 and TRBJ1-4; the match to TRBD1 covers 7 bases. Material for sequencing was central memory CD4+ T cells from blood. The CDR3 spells CASSHSGTENEKLFF. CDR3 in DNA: TGTGCCAGCAGCCATTCCGGGACAGAGAATGAAAAACTGTTTTTT.